Listed here are 9 T cell receptor beta chains from one sample, sequenced in a study of shared clonotypes between healthy human individuals. CD45RO-negative CD8 cells positively selected for CCR7 made up the naive population, which excluded terminally differentiated effector memory CD45RA+ cells. The assay was immunoSEQ multiplex PCR, and TCRdb's table has in-frame clones only and misses some. The table lists about 2.2 million clones, roughly 93% of them singletons. The sample comprised naive CD8+ T cells from PBMCs. Receptors were obtained from a man aged 18 to 29 in good health. Some clones in this sample may be carry-over from other donors' samples.

The CDR3 region is CASTKRQNYGYTF. The CDR3 DNA is TGTGCCAGCACCAAGAGACAGAACTATGGCTACACCTTC. V gene TRBV21-1 combines with J gene TRBJ1-2; the table's D gene call, TRBD1, was not cross checked with the DNA. TRBV21-1 is a recognized pseudogene. The CDR3 extends over 13 amino acids.

This rearrangement joins TRBV14 to TRBJ2-7; no clear D gene. CDR1 SGHDN and CDR2 FVKESK come from the germline V gene. The CDR3 has 15 residues. The V gene lost 4 bases and the J gene lost 3 bases, with 16 bases spanning the gap. The CDR3 loop reads CASSLTGWFGYEQYF. Here the CDR3 DNA reads TGTGCCAGCAGCCTGACTGGGTGGTTCGGCTACGAGCAGTACTTC.

The rearrangement joins TRBV27 to TRBJ2-1; 13 nucleotides line up with TRBD2. Germline loops: CDR1 MNHEY, CDR2 SMNVEV (reference sequence). The V and J ends lost 5 bases and 8 bases, in that order; junction bases with no gene match: 12. This CDR3 is built from 17 residues. The DNA of the CDR3 is TGTGCCAGCAGTAACCTGGGACTAGCGGGAACGTATCATGAGCAGTTCTTC. This gives the protein CASSNLGLAGTYHEQFF.

Of note for this clone: The same CDR3 is also encoded by other DNA sequences in this sample. The chain has TRBV5-1 and TRBJ2-7; no definite D call. Looked up from germline, CDR1 is SGHRS and CDR2 is YFSETQ. Between the trimmed V and J ends, which lost 0 bases and 0 bases, there was a span of 7 bases. This CDR3 comprises 14 residues. The DNA for the CDR3 is TGCGCCAGCAGCTTGGGAAGATCCTCCTACGAGCAGTACTTC. Protein: CASSLGRSSYEQYF.

The chain carries TRBV27 and TRBJ2-7; D gene uncertain. Germline CDR1 MNHEY, CDR2 SMNVEV (reference sequence). Deletions cut 8 bases from V and 2 bases from J, with 22 bases between. The CDR3 sequence is 16 residues long. The CDR3 loop is CASASITVPQPYEQYF. The CDR3 region has the DNA TGTGCCAGCGCTTCAATAACGGTCCCCCAACCCTACGAGCAGTACTTC.

V is TRBV6-1 and J is TRBJ2-7; TRBD1 is a possible D gene (5 bases). Germline V lookup: CDR1 MNHNS, CDR2 SASEGT. The length of the CDR3 is 13 residues. The V end was cut by 10 bases, the J end by 0 bases, with 13 bases between. CDR3 loop: CAISQGFSYEQYF. The CDR3 nucleotides are TGTGCCATTTCTCAGGGATTCTCCTACGAGCAGTACTTC.

This chain joins TRBV11-2 and TRBJ1-2; a possible D gene is TRBD1 (5 bases). The CDR3 spans 17 residues. V lost 5 bases to trimming and J lost 3 bases, with 22 bases between them. Germline V lookup: CDR1 SGHAT, CDR2 FQNNGV. CDR3 residues: CASSPGGGPGMDYGYTF. CDR3 bases: TGTGCCAGCAGCCCGGGGGGAGGGCCAGGAATGGACTATGGCTACACCTTC. The whole variable domain, remainder taken from reference TRBV11-2 and TRBJ1-2, is EAGVAQSPRYKIIEKRQSVAFWCNPISGHATLYWYQQILGQGPKLLIQFQNNGVVDDSQLPKDRFSAERLKGVDSTLKIQPAKLEDSAVYLCASSPGGGPGMDYGYTFGSGTRLTVV.

The V call is TRBV13, the J call TRBJ2-7; the D gene is possibly TRBD1 (6 bases). V was shortened by 0 bases and J by 6 bases, with 21 bases between the two germline ends. The CDR3 is 17 amino acids. The germline V gene encodes CDR1 PRHDT and CDR2 FYEKMQ (reference sequence). CDR3 region: CASSLGRGARSVGEQYF. The CDR3 nucleotides read TGTGCCAGCAGCTTAGGCAGGGGCGCCCGATCCGTGGGCGAGCAGTACTTC.

V gene TRBV5-1 combines with J gene TRBJ1-4; D remains unclear. Per germline, CDR1 SGHRS and CDR2 YFSETQ. CDR3 length: 15 residues. V was shortened by 2 bases and J by 3 bases, with 11 bases between the two germline ends. CDR3 nucleotide sequence: TGCGCCAGCAGCTTTTATGGAGCCCCTAATGAAAAACTGTTTTTT. Its protein product is CASSFYGAPNEKLFF.